Below are 2 T cell receptor beta chains sequenced from a single sample in a study of cytomegalovirus exposure and HLA in healthy donors. With 60 Vbeta and 13 Jbeta primers, the PCR was carried out. Here immunoSEQ multiplex PCR was the method, and the copy in TCRdb shows in-frame clones only, minus some. This sample has about 160,000 clones, with approximately 84% found just once. Sequencing input: PBMCs. The receptor source for this set is a male donor in good health and CMV-seropositive.

V gene TRBV6-5 combines with J gene TRBJ1-2, with D perhaps matching TRBD1 (6 bases). CDR3 length equals 14 residues. Germline-derived CDR1 and CDR2 are MNHEY and SVGAGI. V lost 4 bases and J lost 4, with 13 bases in between. CDR3 sequence: CASSFQGTSYGYTF. CDR3 in DNA: TGTGCCAGCAGTTTTCAGGGGACCTCCTATGGCTACACCTTC.

CDR3 sequence (DNA): TGTGCCAGTACTGTTTTCGGGACAGGGGGCTCCCAAAGCTCCTACAATGAGCAGTTCTTC. Translation gives CASTVFGTGGSQSSYNEQFF. The chain combines TRBV19 with TRBJ2-1; 12 bases align to TRBD1. V lost 7 bases, J lost 0 bases, and 16 bases stayed unmatched. The CDR3 is 20 amino acids. Germline V gene sequence: CDR1 LNHDA, CDR2 SQIVND (reference sequence).